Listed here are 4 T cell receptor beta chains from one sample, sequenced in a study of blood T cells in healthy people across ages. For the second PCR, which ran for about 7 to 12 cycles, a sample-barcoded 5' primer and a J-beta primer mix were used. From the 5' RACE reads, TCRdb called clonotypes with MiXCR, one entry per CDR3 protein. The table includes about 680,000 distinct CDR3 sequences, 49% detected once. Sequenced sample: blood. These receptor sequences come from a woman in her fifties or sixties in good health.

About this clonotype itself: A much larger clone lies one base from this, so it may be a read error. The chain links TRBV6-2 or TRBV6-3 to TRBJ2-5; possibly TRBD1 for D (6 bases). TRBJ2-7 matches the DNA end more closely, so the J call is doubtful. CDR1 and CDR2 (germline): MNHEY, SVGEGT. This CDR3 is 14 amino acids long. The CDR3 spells CASSYLSRGYEQYF. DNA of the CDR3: TGTGCCAGCAGTTACTTGAGCAGGGGATACGAGCAGTACTTC.

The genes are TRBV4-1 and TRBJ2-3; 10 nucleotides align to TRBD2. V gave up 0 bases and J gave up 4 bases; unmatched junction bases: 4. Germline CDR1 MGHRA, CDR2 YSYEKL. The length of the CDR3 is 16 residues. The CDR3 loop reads CASSQDPLAGADTQYF. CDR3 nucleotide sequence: TGCGCCAGCAGCCAAGATCCTCTAGCGGGAGCAGATACGCAGTATTTT.

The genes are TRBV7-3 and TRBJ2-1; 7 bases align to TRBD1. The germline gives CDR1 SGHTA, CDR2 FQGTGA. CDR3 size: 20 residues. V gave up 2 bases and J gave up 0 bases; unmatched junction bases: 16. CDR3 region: CASSLHPNTGQSSSYNEQFF. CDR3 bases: TGTGCCAGCAGCTTACACCCAAATACGGGACAGAGTAGCTCCTACAATGAGCAGTTCTTC. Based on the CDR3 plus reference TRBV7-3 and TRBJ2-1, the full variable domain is GAGVSQTPSNKVTEKGKYVELRCDPISGHTALYWYRQSLGQGPEFLIYFQGTGAADDSGLPNDRFFAVRPEGSVSTLKIQRTERGDSAVYLCASSLHPNTGQSSSYNEQFFGPGTRLTVL.

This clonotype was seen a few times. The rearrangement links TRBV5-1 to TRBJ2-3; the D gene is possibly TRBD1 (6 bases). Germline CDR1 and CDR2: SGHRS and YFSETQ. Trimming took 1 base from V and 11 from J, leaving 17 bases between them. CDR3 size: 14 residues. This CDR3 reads CASSLNPGQRKQYF. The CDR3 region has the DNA TGCGCCAGCAGCTTGAATCCGGGACAAAGAAAGCAGTATTTT.